This T cell receptor (beta chain) was retrieved from a study of CD8 T cells in Susac syndrome. Study at large: Patients with Susac syndrome, at blood draw, were therapy-naive, on corticosteroids, or on intravenous immunoglobulin alone.

An amount of RNA that ranged from roughly 0.5 to 1 ug was reverse transcribed with random hexamers. The method of amplification for TCR beta CDR3 was immunoSEQ multiplex PCR, covering 54 Vbeta and 13 Jbeta. TCRdb fed the immunoSEQ multiplex PCR reads into MiXCR, producing one record per CDR3 protein. The sample holds some 150,000 distinct CDR3 sequences; 85% to 95% are singletons and the top ten take about 0.16%. CDR3 length: 14 amino acids. The ends were cut back, 2 bases at V and 9 bases at J, with 19 bases in the middle. The V gene's germline CDR1 is SQVTM and CDR2 ANQGSEA. This sequence was found in a human donor with Susac syndrome. The chain uses TRBV29-1 and TRBJ2-5; possible D gene TRBD2, 5 bases. Sequencing used CD4+ T cells from PBMCs. The CDR3 region has the DNA TGCAGCGTTGAACCTCGGGCCGTGGGGAGAGCCCAGTACTTC. This encodes CSVEPRAVGRAQYF. Supplemented by reference TRBV29-1 and TRBJ2-5, the full variable domain reads SAVISQKPSRDICQRGTSLTIQCQVDSQVTMMFWYRQQPGQSLTLIATANQGSEATYESGFVIDKFPISRPNLTFSTLTVSNMSPEDSSIYLCSVEPRAVGRAQYFGPGTRLLVL.